The following is a TCR beta chain sequence with its context. Its antigen remains unknown. The sample is drawn from a study of CD8 T cells in ankylosing spondylitis. Study outcomes and limitations: Significant enrichment of disease-linked clones was reportedly seen in matched ankylosing spondylitis synovial fluid.

TCRdb re-called the 5' RACE reads through MiXCR, storing one row per CDR3 protein. This sample has 230,000 or so distinct CDR3 sequences, with over 15% found just once. V lost 0 bases, J lost 8 bases, and 4 bases lay in between. This CDR3 comprises 12 residues. The chain recombines TRBV12-3 or TRBV12-4 with TRBJ2-2, with unresolved D. The sample consisted of blood, either unsorted or a sorted T cell fraction (not recorded which). The source of this sequence is a male donor with ankylosing spondylitis or in good health (not recorded which). CDR3 protein: CASSLAGGELFF. DNA of the CDR3: TGTGCCAGCAGTTTAGCGGGTGGGGAGCTGTTTTTT.